The 8 T cell receptor beta chains reported below all come from one sample, sequenced in a study of shared clonotypes between healthy human individuals. Data came from immunoSEQ multiplex PCR; TCRdb stores just in-frame clones and leaves some out. This sample has 1,100,000 or so clones, with about four fifths found just once. Sequencing used memory CD4+ T cells from PBMCs. Subset indicated: CD45RA-negative fraction. Receptors originate from a man younger than 35 in good health. Some clones in this sample may be carry-over from other donors' samples.

This chain joins TRBV6-1 and TRBJ1-4, with 7 bases fitting TRBD1. CDR3 size: 16 residues. The germline gives CDR1 MNHNS, CDR2 SASEGT. V was pared by 0 bases and J by 7 bases, with 8 bases of the junction left unmatched. CDR3 nucleotides: TGTGCCAGCAGTGAAGCGCTTCGACAGGGAGGTGAAAAACTGTTTTTT. Protein sequence: CASSEALRQGGEKLFF.

This clone was counted between two and nine times. V is TRBV29-1 and J is TRBJ2-2; perhaps TRBD2 as D (5 bases). The germline V gene encodes CDR1 SQVTM and CDR2 ANQGSEA. The CDR3 runs 14 residues. The germline V and J ends were trimmed by 6 bases and 1 base, with 12 bases remaining between them. Here the CDR3 reads CSVTPGGNTGELFF. The CDR3 region has the DNA TGCAGCGTGACCCCAGGAGGGAACACCGGGGAGCTGTTTTTT.

This clone was recorded at least ten times. The chain links TRBV4-2 to TRBJ2-7; perhaps D is TRBD1 or TRBD2 (5 bases each). The CDR3 loop spans 14 amino acids. V dropped 0 bases and J dropped 6 bases, with 12 bases sitting between them. Germline V gene lookup returns CDR1 LGHNA and CDR2 YNFKEQ. The CDR3 protein is CASSQEGVGTEQYF. CDR3 DNA sequence: TGTGCCAGCAGCCAAGAGGGGGTAGGGACCGAGCAGTACTTC.

The chain recombines TRBV21-1 with TRBJ1-1; TRBD1 is the table's D call, not checked against the DNA. TRBV21-1 is reported as a pseudogene. There are 15 residues in the CDR3. The DNA for the CDR3 is TGTGCCAGCAGCACCAACATAATTGTGAACACTGAAGCTTTCTTT. It yields the protein CASSTNIIVNTEAFF.

Regarding this clone: In the same sample, other DNA sequences code for this CDR3. CDR3 in DNA: TGTGCCAGCAGTTTATCTGGGGGCGAGCAGTACTTC. Translated, it gives CASSLSGGEQYF. This chain uses TRBV28 with TRBJ2-7, with D perhaps matching TRBD1 or TRBD2 (5 bases each). Germline V gene data show CDR1 as MDHEN and CDR2 as SYDVKM. V lost 1 base and J lost 6, with 7 bases in between. The CDR3 has 12 amino acids.

This clone showed up many times. The CDR3 bases are TGTGCCATAGGGGATTCCGGTCAGCCCCAGCATTTT. Translating it yields CAIGDSGQPQHF. This chain links TRBV25-1 with TRBJ1-5; tentative D call: TRBD1 (5 bases). Deletions cut 10 bases from V and 6 bases from J, with 13 bases between. CDR1 MGHDK and CDR2 SYGVNS come from the germline V gene. The CDR3 has 12 residues.

The V call is TRBV5-1, the J call TRBJ2-2, with D possibly matching TRBD2 (6 bases). The ends were cut back, 1 base at V and 5 bases at J, with 15 bases in the middle. Germline V CDR1 and CDR2: SGHRS, YFSETQ. CDR3 size: 16 residues. The CDR3 sequence is CASSLFRGLRTGELFF. Here the CDR3 DNA reads TGCGCCAGCAGCTTGTTTAGGGGACTTCGAACCGGGGAGCTGTTTTTT.

V and J are TRBV18 and TRBJ2-7, with D hard to call. From germline, CDR1 is KGHSH and CDR2 LQKENI. The CDR3 loop spans 11 amino acids. Trimming took off 6 bases at V and 5 bases at J, with 8 bases between the two ends. CDR3 bases: TGTGCCAGCTCCCGGCAGGACGAGCAGTACTTC. This encodes CASSRQDEQYF. The full variable domain, rest sourced from reference TRBV18 and TRBJ2-7, is NAGVMQNPRHLVRRRGQEARLRCSPMKGHSHVYWYRQLPEEGLKFMVYLQKENIIDESGMPKERFSAEFPKEGPSILRIQQVVRGDSAAYFCASSRQDEQYFGPGTRLTVT.